This T cell receptor beta chain was captured by sequencing in a study of human T cells and chemical hapten exposure. Study-wide background: Patients, chiefly female, had alopecia areata, totalis or universalis.

Original processing methods: Per sample, the median was 95,638 TCRs, with values from around 25,000 to 690,000. One entry per CDR3 protein, called by TCRdb with MiXCR from the RACE reads. It is TCRdb's table, rather than the study itself, that gives the V and J calls and clone size. Of about 68,000 distinct CDR3 sequences in the sample, 10% to 11% were seen once. Time point reported: pre-sensitization, week 0. Treatment: therapeutic diphenylcyclopropenone sensitization with weekly scalp DPC. General study results and limits: TCRs above 1 in 1000 frequency did not change with DPC sensitization.

For this clonotype: The antigen is undetermined.

V shed 7 bases and J shed 4 bases, with 10 bases lying between them. The V gene's germline CDR1 is MDHEN and CDR2 SYDVKM. This CDR3 region has 13 residues. This material consisted of whole blood, taken in connection with sensitization to the hapten diphenylcyclopropenone (DPC). This rearrangement joins TRBV28 to TRBJ1-4; TRBD1 might be the D (6 bases). The clonotype originates from a woman aged 45-59 years with alopecia areata. Some clones in this sample may be carry-over from other donors' samples. The CDR3 reads CASKGGLNEKLFF. The CDR3 nucleotides read TGTGCCAGCAAGGGGGGCCTTAATGAAAAACTGTTTTTT. Using reference TRBV28 and TRBJ1-4 for the parts outside the CDR3, the full variable domain is DVKVTQSSRYLVKRTGEKVFLECVQDMDHENMFWYRQDPGLGLRLIYFSYDVKMKEKGDIPEGYSVSREKKERFSLILESASTNQTSMYLCASKGGLNEKLFFGSGTQLSVL.